This TCR beta chain is drawn from a study of cytomegalovirus exposure and HLA in healthy donors. For the study at large: Among over 350 genotyped donors, more than 65% fell in the Caucasian-associated ancestry cluster. Notes on the study in general: The authors listed 164 TCR beta chains as cytomegalovirus-associated. Most TCR beta V segments were productive about 90% or about 30% of the time in an earlier analysis. Through in vitro validation, three CMV-associated chains were shown to be specific for CMV antigens.

The study ran its PCR with 60 Vbeta and 13 Jbeta primers. Data came from immunoSEQ multiplex PCR; TCRdb stores just in-frame clones and leaves some out. Here the sample spans around 270,000 clones, 75% to 90% being singletons. The CDR3 sequence is 15 residues long. The germline V gene encodes CDR1 MGHRA and CDR2 YSYEKL. Trimming shortened V by 1 base and J by 2 bases, and 12 bases separated the two germline ends. On this clone: What it binds is unknown.

The sample was PBMCs. The clonotype comes from a girl aged 2 to 10 in good health and CMV-seronegative. The V call is TRBV4-1, the J call TRBJ2-7; TRBD2 is a possible D gene (7 bases). Here the CDR3 DNA reads TGCGCCAGCAGCCAAGTTAGGGGGGGGACCTACGAGCAGTACTTC. It yields the protein CASSQVRGGTYEQYF.